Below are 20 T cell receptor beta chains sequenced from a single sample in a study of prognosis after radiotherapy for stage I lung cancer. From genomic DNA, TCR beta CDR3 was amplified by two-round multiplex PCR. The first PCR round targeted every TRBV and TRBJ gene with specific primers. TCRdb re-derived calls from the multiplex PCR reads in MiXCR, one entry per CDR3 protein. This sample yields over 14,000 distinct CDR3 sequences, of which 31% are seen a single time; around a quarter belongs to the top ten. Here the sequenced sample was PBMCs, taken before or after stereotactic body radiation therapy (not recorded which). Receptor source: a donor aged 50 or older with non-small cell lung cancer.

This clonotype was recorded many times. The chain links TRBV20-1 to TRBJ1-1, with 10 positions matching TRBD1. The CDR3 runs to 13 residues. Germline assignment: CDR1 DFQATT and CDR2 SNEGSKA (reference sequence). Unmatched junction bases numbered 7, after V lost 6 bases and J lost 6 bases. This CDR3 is CSAPRQGAPEAFF. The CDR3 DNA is TGCAGTGCCCCCAGACAGGGGGCGCCTGAAGCTTTCTTT.

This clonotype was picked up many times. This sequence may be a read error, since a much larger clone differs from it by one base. The CDR3 DNA reads TGCAGTGTTCGTCGCGGGTTTGGTGTTTCCTATAATTCACCCCCCCACTTT. Translation: CSVRRGFGVSYNSPPHF. The chain links TRBV20-1 to TRBJ1-6, with D unclear. The CDR3 extends over 17 amino acids. CDR1 DFQATT and CDR2 SNEGSKA come from the germline V gene (reference sequence).

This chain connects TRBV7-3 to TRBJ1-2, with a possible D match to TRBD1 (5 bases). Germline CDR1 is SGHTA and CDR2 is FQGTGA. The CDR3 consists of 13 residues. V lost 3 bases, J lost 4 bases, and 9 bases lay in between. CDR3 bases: TGTGCCAGCAGCTTGGGGGGAGGCTATGGCTACACCTTC. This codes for CASSLGGGYGYTF.

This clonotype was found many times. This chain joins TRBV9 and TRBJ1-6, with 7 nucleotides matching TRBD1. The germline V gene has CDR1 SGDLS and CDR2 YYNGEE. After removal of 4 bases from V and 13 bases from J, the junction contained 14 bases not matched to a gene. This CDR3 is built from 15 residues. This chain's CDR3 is CASSPRGTVKSPLHF. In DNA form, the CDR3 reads TGTGCCAGCAGCCCCCGCGGGACAGTCAAGTCCCCCCTCCACTTT.

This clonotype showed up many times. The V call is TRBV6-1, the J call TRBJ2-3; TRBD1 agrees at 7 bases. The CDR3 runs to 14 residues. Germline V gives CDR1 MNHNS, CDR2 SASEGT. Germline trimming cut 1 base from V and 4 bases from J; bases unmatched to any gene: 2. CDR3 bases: TGTGCCAGCAGTGAAGTTCAGGGGGCAGATACGCAGTATTTT. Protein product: CASSEVQGADTQYF.

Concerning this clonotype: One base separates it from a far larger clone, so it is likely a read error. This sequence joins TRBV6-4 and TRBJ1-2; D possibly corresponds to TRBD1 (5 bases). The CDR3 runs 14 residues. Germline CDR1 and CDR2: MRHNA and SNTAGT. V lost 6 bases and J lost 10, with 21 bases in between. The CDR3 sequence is CASRRTPGWLSYTF. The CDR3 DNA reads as TGTGCCAGCAGACGTACCCCAGGGTGGCTCTCCTACACCTTC.

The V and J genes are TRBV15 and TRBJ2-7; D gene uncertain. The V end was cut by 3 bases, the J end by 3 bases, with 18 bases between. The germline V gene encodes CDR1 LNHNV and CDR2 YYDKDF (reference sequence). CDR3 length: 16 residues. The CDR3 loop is CATSRNSVVDNYEQYF. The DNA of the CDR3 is TGTGCCACCAGCAGGAACTCGGTTGTGGATAACTACGAGCAGTACTTC.

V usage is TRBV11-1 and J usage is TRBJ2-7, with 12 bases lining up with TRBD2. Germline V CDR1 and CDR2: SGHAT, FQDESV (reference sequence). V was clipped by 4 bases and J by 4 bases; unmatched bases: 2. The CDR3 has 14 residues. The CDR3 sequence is CASSWTSGIYEQYF. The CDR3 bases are TGTGCCAGCAGCTGGACTAGCGGGATTTACGAGCAGTACTTC.

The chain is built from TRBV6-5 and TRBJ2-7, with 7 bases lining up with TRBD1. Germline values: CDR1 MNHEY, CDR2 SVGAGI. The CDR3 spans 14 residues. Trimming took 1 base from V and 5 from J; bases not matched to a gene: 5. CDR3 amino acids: CASSYFATGNEQYF. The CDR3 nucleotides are TGTGCCAGCAGTTACTTCGCGACAGGGAACGAGCAGTACTTC.

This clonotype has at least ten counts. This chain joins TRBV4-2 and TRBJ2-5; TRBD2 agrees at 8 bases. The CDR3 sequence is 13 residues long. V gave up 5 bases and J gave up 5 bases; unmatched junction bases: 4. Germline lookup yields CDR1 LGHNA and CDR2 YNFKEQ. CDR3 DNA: TGTGCCAGCAGCTTCCGGGGGGGGGAGACCCAGTACTTC. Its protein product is CASSFRGGETQYF.

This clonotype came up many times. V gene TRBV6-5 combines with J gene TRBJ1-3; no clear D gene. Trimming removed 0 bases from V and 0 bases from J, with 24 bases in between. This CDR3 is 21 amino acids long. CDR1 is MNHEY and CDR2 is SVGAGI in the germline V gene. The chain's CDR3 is CASSYSIGPYPRPFSGNTIYF. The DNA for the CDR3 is TGTGCCAGCAGTTACTCGATTGGACCCTATCCTAGGCCCTTCTCTGGAAACACCATATATTTT.

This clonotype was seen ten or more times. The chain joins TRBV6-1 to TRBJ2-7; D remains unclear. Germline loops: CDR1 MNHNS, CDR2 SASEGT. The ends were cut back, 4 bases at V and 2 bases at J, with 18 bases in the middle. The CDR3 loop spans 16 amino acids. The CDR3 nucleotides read TGTGCCAGCAGTGTAATTGAGGTAGACGGTACCTACGAGCAGTACTTC. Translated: CASSVIEVDGTYEQYF.

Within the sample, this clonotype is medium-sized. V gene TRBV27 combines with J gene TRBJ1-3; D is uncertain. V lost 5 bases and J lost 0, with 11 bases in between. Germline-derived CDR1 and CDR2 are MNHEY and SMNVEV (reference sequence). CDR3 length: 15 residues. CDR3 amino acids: CASSPLFPSGNTIYF. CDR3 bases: TGTGCCAGCAGTCCTCTTTTTCCCTCTGGAAACACCATATATTTT.

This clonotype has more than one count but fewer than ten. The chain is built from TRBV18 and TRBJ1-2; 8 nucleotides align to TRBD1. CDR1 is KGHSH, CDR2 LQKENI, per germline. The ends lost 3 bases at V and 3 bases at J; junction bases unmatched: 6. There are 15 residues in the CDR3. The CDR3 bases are TGTGCCAGCTCACCCAGGGGGCTTTTGGACTATGGCTACACCTTC. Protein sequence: CASSPRGLLDYGYTF.

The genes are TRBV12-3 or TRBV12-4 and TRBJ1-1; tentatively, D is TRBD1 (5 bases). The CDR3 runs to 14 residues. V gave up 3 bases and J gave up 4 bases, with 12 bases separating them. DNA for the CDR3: TGTGCCAGCAGTTTTTGGGGCTTGGCCACTGAAGCTTTCTTT. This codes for CASSFWGLATEAFF.

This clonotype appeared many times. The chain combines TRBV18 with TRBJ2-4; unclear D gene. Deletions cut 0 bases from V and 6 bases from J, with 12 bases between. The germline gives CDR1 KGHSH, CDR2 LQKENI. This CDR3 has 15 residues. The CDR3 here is CASSPPGPRGNIQYF. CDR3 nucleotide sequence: TGTGCCAGCTCACCACCGGGCCCGAGAGGAAACATTCAGTACTTC.

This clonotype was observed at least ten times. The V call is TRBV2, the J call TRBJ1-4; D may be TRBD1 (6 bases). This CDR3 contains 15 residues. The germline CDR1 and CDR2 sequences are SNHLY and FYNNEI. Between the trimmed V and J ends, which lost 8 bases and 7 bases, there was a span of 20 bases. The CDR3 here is CASRKTGSLSEKLFF. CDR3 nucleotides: TGTGCCAGCCGAAAAACAGGGTCTTTGAGTGAAAAACTGTTTTTT.

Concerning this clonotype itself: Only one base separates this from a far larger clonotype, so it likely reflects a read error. For the CDR3, the DNA is TGTGCCAGCAGTTATTTTCGGGGCAGGGGGCTGGGGGAGCAGTACTTC. Encoded protein: CASSYFRGRGLGEQYF. The chain employs TRBV6-8 and TRBJ2-7, with 8 bases aligning to TRBD1. V lost 3 bases, J lost 7 bases, and 14 bases stayed unmatched. There are 16 residues in the CDR3. Germline CDR1 MNHGY, CDR2 SAAAGT.

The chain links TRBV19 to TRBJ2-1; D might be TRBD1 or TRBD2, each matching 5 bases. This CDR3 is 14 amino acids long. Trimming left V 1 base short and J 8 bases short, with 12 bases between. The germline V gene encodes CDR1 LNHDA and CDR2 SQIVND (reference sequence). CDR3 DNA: TGTGCCAGTAGTATAGGGGGGAGATTCTATGAGCAGTTCTTC. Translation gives CASSIGGRFYEQFF.

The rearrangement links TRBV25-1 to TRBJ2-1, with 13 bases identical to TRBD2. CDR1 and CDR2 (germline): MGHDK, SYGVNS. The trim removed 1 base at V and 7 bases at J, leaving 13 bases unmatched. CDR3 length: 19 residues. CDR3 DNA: TGTGCCAGCAGTGAATGCACTAGCGGGAGGGCCCTCGAGTTGAATGAGCAGTTCTTC. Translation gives CASSECTSGRALELNEQFF.